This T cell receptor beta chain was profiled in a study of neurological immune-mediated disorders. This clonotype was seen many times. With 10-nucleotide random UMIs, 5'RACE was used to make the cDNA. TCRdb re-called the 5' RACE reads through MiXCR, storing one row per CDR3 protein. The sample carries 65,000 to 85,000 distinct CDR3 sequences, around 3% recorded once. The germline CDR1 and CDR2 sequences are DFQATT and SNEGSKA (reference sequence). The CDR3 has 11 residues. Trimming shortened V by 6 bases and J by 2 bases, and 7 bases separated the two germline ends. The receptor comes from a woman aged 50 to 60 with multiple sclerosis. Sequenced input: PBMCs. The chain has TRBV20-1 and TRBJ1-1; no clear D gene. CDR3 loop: CSAVDNTEAFF. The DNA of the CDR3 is TGCAGTGCGGTGGACAACACTGAAGCTTTCTTT.